This T cell receptor beta chain was recovered during a study of neurological immune-mediated disorders. Time point: longitudinal time-point 2. In its sample, this clonotype was seen many times. Its target is unknown. Whole-study results and caveats: The highest TCR clonal expansion occurred in HTLV-1-associated myelopathy; multiple sclerosis fell below healthy controls. Among 34 multiple sclerosis patients, phylogenetic grouping put the repertoires of 18 into a single related-CDR3 cluster, a possible signature. In multiple sclerosis patients, the repertoire cluster was unrelated to clinical or MRI findings.

A 10-nucleotide random UMI tagged transcripts in template-switch 5'RACE cDNA synthesis. A single record per CDR3 protein comes from TCRdb applying MiXCR to the 5' RACE reads. Of some 87,000 distinct CDR3 sequences in the sample, 5% to 6% were seen once. The sample was PBMCs. This sequence originates from a woman aged 55-75 years with multiple sclerosis.

CDR3 amino acids: CASSRRGDGRAQYF. DNA of the CDR3: TGTGCCAGCAGTCGGCGGGGGGACGGGCGCGCGCAGTATTTT. V usage is TRBV27 and J usage is TRBJ2-3; 8 bases map to TRBD2. Trimming at V came to 5 bases and at J to 10 bases, leaving 11 bases not matched to a gene. The CDR3 length is 14 residues. The germline CDR1 and CDR2 sequences are MNHEY and SMNVEV (reference sequence).